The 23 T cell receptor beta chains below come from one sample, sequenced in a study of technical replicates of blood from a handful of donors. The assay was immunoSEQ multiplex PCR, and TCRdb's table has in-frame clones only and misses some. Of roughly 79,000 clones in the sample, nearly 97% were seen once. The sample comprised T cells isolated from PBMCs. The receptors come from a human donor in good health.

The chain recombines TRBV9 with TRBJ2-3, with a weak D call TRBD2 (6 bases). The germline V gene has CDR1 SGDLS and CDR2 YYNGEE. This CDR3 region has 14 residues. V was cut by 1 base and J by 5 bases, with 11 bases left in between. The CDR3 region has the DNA TGTGCCAGCAGCGTAAGTCTCGGGGGAGATACGCAGTATTTT. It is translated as CASSVSLGGDTQYF. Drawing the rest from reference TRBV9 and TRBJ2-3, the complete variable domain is DSGVTQTPKHLITATGQRVTLRCSPRSGDLSVYWYQQSLDQGLQFLIQYYNGEERAKGNILERFSAQQFPDLHSELNLSSLELGDSALYFCASSVSLGGDTQYFGPGTRLTVL.

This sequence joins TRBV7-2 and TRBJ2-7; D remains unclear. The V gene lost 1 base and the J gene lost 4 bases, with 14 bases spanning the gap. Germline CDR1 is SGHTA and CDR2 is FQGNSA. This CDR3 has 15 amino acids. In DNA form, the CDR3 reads TGTGCCAGCAGCTTAGACTCTAGTATGTCGTACGAGCAGTACTTC. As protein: CASSLDSSMSYEQYF.

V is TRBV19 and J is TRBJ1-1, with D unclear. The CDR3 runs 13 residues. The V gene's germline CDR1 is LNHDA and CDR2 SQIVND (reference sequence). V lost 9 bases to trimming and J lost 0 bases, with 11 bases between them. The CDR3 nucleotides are TGTGCCAGCCGAGACGGGATGAACACTGAAGCTTTCTTT. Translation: CASRDGMNTEAFF.

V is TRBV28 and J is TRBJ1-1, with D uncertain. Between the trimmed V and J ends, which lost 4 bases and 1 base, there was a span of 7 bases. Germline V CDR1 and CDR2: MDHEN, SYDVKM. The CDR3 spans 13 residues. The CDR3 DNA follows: TGTGCCAGCAGTTATAACACGAACACTGAAGCTTTCTTT. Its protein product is CASSYNTNTEAFF.

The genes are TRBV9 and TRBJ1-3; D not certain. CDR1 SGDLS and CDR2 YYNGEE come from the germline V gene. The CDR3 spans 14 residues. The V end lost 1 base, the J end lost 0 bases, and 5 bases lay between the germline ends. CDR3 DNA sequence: TGTGCCAGCAGCGTAACAACCTCTGGAAACACCATATATTTT. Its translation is CASSVTTSGNTIYF.

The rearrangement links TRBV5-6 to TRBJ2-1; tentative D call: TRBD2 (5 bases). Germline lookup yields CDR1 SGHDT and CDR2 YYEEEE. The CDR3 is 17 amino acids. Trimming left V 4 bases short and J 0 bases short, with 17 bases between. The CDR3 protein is CASSPTPGLNSYNEQFF. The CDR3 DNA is TGTGCCAGCAGCCCTACTCCAGGACTGAACTCCTACAATGAGCAGTTCTTC.

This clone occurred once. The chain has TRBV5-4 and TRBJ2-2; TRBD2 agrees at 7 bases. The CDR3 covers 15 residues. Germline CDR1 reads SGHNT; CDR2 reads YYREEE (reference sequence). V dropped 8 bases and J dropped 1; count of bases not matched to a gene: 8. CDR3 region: CASNGGVLNTGELFF. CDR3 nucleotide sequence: TGTGCCAGTAATGGGGGGGTGTTGAACACCGGGGAGCTGTTTTTT.

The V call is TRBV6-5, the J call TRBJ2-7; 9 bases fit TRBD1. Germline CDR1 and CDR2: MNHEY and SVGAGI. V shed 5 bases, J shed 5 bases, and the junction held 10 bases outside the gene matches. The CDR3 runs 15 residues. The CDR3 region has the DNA TGTGCCAGCAGTGCATCCGGGACAGGGATCGACGAGCAGTACTTC. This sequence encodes CASSASGTGIDEQYF.

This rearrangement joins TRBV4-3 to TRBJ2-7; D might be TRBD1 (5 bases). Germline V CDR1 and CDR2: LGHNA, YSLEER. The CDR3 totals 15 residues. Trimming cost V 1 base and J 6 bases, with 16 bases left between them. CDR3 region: CASSQVVDSVGEQYF. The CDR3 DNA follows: TGCGCCAGCAGCCAAGTCGTTGACAGTGTGGGCGAGCAGTACTTC.

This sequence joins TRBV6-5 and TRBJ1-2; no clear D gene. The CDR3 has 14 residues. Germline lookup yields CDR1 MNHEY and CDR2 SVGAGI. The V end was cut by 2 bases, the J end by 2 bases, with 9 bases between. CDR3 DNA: TGTGCCAGCAGTTACCACGACGGGAACTATGGCTACACCTTC. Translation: CASSYHDGNYGYTF.

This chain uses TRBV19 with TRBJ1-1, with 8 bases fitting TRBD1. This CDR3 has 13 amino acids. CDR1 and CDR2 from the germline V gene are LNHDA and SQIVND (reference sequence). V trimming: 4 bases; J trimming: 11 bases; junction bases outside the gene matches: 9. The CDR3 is CASSRTGPPAAFF. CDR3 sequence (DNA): TGTGCCAGTAGTAGGACAGGGCCCCCTGCCGCTTTCTTT.

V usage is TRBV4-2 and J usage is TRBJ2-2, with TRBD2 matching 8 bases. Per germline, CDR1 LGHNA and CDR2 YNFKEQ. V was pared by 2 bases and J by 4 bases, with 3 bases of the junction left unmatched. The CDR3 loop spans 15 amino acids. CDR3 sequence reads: CASSQSGSPTGELFF. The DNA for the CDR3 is TGTGCCAGCAGCCAAAGCGGGAGTCCCACCGGGGAGCTGTTTTTT.

CDR3 nucleotide sequence: TGTGCCATCAGTGAGTCCAGTGGACAGAGCAATCAGCCCCAGCATTTT. Protein: CAISESSGQSNQPQHF. This chain links TRBV10-3 with TRBJ1-5, with D possibly being TRBD1 (6 bases). This CDR3 has 16 amino acids. With 0 bases removed from V and 1 base from J, the gap between germline ends came to 10 bases. Looked up from germline, CDR1 is ENHRY and CDR2 is SYGVKD.

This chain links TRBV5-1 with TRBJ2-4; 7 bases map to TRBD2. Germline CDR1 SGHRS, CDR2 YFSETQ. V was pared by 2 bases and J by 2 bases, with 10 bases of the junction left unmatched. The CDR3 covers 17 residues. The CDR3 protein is CASSFDRTGTTKNIQYF. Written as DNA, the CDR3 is TGCGCCAGCAGCTTCGACAGAACCGGGACTACCAAAAACATTCAGTACTTC. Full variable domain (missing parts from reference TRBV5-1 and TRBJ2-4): KAGVTQTPRYLIKTRGQQVTLSCSPISGHRSVSWYQQTPGQGLQFLFEYFSETQRNKGNFPGRFSGRQFSNSRSEMNVSTLELGDSALYLCASSFDRTGTTKNIQYFGAGTRLSVL.

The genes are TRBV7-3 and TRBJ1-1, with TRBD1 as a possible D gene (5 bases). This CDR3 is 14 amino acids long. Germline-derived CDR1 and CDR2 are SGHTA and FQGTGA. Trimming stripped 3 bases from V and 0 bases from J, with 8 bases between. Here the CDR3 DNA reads TGTGCCAGCAGCTTTGGGGGGATGAACACTGAAGCTTTCTTT. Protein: CASSFGGMNTEAFF.

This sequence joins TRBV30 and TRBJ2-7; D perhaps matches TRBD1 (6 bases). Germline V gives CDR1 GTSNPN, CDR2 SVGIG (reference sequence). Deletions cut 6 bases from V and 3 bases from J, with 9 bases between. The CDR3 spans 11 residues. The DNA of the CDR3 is TGTGCCTGCTCACAGGGCTACGAGCAGTACTTC. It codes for CACSQGYEQYF. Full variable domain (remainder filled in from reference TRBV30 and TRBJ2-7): SQTIHQWPATLVQPVGSPLSLECTVEGTSNPNLYWYRQAAGRGLQLLFYSVGIGQISSEVPQNLSASRPQDRQFILSSKKLLLSDSGFYLCACSQGYEQYFGPGTRLTVT.

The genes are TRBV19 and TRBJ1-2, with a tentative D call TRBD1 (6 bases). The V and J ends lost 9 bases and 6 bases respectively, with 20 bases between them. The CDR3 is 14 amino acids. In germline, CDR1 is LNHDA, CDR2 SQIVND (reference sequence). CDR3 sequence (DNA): TGTGCCAGCGGGGACACGGCTAACCCCAATGGCTACACCTTC. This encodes CASGDTANPNGYTF.

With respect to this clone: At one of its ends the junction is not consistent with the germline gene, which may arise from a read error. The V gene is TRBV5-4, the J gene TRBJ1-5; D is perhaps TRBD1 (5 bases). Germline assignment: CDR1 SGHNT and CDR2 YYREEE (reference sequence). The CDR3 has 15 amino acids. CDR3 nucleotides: TGTGCCAGCAGCATGGACGCGGACACCCATCAGTCCCAGCATTTT. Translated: CASSMDADTHQSQHF.

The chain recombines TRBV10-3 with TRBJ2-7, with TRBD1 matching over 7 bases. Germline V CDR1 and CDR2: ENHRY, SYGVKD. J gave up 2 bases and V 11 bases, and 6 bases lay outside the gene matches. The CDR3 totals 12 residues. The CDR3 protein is CASSGTAYEQYF. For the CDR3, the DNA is TGTGCCTCGAGTGGGACAGCCTACGAGCAGTACTTC.

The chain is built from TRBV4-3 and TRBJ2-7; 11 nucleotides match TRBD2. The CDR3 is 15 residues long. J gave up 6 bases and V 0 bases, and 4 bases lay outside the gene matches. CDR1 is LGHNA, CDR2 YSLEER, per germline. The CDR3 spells CASSQDSSGRTEQYF. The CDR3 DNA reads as TGCGCCAGCAGCCAAGATTCTAGCGGGAGGACCGAGCAGTACTTC.

CDR3 in amino acids: CASSVLADNEQFF. The CDR3 DNA reads TGTGCCAGCAGCGTCTTGGCAGACAATGAGCAGTTCTTC. V gene TRBV5-4 combines with J gene TRBJ2-1; D unresolved. The V end lost 4 bases, the J end lost 5 bases, and 10 bases lay between the germline ends. Per the germline V gene, CDR1 is SGHNT and CDR2 is YYREEE (reference sequence). This CDR3 has 13 amino acids.

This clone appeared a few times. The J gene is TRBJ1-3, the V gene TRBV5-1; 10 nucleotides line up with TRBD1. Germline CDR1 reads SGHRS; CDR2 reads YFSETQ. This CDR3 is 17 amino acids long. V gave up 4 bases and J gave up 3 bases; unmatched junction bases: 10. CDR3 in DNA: TGCGCCAGCAGCGTAGACTCCGGGACAGGGGTTGGAAACACCATATATTTT. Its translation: CASSVDSGTGVGNTIYF. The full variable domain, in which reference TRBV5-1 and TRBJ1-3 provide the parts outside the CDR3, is KAGVTQTPRYLIKTRGQQVTLSCSPISGHRSVSWYQQTPGQGLQFLFEYFSETQRNKGNFPGRFSGRQFSNSRSEMNVSTLELGDSALYLCASSVDSGTGVGNTIYFGEGSWLTVV.

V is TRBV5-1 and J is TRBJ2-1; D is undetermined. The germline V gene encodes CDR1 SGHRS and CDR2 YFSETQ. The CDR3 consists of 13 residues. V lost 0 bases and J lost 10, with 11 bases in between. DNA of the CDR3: TGCGCCAGCAGCTTGGCCGGGTCAGCAGAGCAGTTCTTC. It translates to CASSLAGSAEQFF.